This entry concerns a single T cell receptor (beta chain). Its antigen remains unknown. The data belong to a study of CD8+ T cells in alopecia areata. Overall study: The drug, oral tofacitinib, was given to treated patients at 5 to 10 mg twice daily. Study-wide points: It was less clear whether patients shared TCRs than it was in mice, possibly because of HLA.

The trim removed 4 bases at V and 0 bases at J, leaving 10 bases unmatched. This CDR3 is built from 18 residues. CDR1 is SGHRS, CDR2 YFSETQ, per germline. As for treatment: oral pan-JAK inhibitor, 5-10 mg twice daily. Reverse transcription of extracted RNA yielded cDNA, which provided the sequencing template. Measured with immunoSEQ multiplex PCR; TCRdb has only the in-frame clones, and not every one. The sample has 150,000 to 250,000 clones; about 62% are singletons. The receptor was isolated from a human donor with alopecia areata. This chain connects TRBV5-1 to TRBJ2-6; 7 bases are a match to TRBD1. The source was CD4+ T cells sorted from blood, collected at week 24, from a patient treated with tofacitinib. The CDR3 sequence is CASSLGPTGNSGANVLTF. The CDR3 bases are TGCGCCAGCAGCCTTGGACCGACAGGGAACTCTGGGGCCAACGTCCTGACTTTC. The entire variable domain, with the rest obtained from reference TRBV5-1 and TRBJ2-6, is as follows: KAGVTQTPRYLIKTRGQQVTLSCSPISGHRSVSWYQQTPGQGLQFLFEYFSETQRNKGNFPGRFSGRQFSNSRSEMNVSTLELGDSALYLCASSLGPTGNSGANVLTFGAGSRLTVL.